The entry below gives a single T cell receptor beta chain sequence along with its context. These data come from a study of blood T cell repertoires in COVID-19. Overall study context: The United States, Italy and Spain provided the acute and convalescent COVID-19 samples. PBMCs, B-cell-depleted T cells, or T cells were the source of the cDNA or gDNA that made up the material.

J lost 5 bases, V lost 5 bases, and 10 bases had no gene match. CDR1 SQVTM and CDR2 ANQGSEA come from the germline V gene. The CDR3 is made up of 14 amino acids. Authors' methods: From reference gene primer amplification, estimates of nucleated cell counts were derived. Data came from immunoSEQ multiplex PCR; TCRdb stores just in-frame clones and leaves some out. V and J calls and clone size are copied from that table; D and trimming were computed from the DNA. This table holds some 260,000 clones, 85% to 90% found once. This receptor was taken from a man older than 75 with acute or convalescent COVID-19. The chain couples TRBV29-1 to TRBJ2-3; the match to TRBD1 covers 7 bases. The sequenced sample was peripheral blood. The CDR3 nucleotides read TGCAGCGTTACCGGGACAGCAATCGGAGATACGCAGTATTTT. Translation gives CSVTGTAIGDTQYF.